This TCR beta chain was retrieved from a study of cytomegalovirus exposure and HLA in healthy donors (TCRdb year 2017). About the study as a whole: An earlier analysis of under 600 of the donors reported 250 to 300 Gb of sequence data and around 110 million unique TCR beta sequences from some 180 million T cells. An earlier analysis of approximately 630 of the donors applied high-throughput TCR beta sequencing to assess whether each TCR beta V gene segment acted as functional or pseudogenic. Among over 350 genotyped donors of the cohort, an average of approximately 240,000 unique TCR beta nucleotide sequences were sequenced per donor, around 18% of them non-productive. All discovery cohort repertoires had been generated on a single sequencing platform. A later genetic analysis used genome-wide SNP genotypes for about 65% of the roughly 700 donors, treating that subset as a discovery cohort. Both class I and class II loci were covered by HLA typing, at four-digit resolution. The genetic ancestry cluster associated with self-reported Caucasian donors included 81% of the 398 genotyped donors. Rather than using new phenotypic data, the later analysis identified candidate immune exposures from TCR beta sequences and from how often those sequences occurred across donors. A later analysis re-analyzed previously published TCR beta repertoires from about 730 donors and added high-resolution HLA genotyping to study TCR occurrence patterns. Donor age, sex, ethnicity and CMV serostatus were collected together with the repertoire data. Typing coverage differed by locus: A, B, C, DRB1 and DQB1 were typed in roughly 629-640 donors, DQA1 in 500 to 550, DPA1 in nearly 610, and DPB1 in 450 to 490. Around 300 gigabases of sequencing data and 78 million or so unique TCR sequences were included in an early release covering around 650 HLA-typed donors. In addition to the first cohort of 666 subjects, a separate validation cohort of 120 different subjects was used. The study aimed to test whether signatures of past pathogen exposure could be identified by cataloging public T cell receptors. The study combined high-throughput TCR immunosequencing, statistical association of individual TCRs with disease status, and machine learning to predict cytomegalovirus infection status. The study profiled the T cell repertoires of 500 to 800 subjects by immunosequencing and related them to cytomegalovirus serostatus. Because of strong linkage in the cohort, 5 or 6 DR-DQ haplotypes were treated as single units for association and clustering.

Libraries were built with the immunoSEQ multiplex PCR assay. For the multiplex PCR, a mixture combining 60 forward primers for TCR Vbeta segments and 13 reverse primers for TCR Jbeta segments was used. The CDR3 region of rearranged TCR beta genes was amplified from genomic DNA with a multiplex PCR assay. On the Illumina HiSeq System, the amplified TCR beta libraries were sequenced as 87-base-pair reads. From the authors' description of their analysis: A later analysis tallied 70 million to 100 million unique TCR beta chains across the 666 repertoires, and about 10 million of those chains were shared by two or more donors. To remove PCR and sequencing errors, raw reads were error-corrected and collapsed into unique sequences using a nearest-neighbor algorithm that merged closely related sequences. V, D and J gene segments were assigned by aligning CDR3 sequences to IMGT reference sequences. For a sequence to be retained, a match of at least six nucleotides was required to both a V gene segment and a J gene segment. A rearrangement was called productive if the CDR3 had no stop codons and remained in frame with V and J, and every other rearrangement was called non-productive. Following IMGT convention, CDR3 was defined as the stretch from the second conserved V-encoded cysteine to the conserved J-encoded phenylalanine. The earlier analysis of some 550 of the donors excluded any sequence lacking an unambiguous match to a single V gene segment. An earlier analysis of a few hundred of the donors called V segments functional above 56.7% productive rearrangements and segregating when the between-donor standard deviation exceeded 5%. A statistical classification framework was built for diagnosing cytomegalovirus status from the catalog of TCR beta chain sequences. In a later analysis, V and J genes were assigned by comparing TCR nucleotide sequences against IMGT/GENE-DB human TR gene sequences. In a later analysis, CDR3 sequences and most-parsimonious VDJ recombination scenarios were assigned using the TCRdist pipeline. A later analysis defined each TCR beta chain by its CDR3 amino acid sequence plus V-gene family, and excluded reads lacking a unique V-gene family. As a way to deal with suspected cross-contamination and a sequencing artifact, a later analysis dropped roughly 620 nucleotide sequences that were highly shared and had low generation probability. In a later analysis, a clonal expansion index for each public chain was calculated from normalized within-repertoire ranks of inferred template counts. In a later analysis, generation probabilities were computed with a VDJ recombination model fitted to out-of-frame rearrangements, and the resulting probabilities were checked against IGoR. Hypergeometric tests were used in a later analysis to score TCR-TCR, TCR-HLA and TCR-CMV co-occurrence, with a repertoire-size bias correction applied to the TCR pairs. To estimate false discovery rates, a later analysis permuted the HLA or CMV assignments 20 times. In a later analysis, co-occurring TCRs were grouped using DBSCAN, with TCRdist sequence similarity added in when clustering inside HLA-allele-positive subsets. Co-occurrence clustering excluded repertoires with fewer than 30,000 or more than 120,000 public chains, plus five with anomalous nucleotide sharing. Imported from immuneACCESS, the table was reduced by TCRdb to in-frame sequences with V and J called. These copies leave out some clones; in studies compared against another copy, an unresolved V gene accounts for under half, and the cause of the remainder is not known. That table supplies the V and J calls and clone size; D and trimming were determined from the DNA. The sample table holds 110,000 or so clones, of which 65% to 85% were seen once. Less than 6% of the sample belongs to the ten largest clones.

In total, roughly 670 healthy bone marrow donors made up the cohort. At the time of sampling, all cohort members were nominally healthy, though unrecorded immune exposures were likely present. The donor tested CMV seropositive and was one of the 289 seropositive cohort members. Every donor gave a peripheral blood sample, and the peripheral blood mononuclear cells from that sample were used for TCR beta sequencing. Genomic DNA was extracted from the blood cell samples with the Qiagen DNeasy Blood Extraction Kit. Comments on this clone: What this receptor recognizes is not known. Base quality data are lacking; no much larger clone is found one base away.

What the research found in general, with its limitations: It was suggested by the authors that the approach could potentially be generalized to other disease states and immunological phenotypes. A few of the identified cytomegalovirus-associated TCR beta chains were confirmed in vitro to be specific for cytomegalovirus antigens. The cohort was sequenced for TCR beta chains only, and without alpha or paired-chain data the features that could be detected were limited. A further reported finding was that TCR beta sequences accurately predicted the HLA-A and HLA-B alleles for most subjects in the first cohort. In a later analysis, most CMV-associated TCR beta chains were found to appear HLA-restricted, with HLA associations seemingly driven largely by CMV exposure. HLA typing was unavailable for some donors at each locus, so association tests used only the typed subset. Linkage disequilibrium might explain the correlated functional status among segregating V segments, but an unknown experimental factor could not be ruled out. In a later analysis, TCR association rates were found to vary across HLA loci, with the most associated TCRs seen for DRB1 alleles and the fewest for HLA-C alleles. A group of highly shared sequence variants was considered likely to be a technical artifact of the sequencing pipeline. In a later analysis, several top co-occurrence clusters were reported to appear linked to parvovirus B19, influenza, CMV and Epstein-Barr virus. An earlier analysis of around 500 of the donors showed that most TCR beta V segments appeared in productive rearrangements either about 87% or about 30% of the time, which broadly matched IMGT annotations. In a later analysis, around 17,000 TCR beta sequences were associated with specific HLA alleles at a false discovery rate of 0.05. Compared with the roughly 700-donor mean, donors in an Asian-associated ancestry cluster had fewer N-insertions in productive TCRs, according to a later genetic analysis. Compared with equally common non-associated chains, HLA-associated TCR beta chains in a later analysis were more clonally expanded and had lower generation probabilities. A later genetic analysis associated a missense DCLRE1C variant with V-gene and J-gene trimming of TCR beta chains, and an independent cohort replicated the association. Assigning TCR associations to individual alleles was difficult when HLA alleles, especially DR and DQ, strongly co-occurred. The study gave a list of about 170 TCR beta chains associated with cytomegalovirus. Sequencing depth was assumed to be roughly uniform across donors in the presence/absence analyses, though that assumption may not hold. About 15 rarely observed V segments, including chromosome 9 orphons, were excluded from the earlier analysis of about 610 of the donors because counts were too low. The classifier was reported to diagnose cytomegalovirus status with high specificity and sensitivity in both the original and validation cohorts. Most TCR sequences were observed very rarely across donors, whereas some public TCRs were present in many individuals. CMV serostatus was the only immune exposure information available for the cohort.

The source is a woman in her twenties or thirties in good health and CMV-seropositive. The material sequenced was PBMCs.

At the DNA level, the sequence is TGCGCCAGCAGGGAAGGACTAGCGGGCGGTTACAATGAGCAGTTCTTC. It translates to CASREGLAGGYNEQFF. The chain joins TRBV10-2 to TRBJ2-1, with 11 bases in between that match TRBD2. The CDR1 and CDR2 encoded by the germline V gene are WSHSY and SAAADI. From V the trimming removes 6 bases and from J it removes 4 bases, while the gene matches leave 8 bases of the junction unaccounted for. Inclusive of the bounding cysteine and phenylalanine, the CDR3 is 16 residues long. Just CDR3 DNA is preserved here, 48 bases in frame from base 1.